A selection of T cell receptor beta chains follows, all from one sample in a study of shared clonotypes between healthy human individuals. Only in-frame clones appear in the TCRdb table, and some are missing; sequencing was by immunoSEQ multiplex PCR. The table includes about 580,000 clones, 98% detected once. Sequenced sample: naive CD8+ T cells sorted from blood. All receptors come from a man aged 25-40 years in good health. Each CDR3 is given without its conserved first and last residue.

TRBJ2-7 TRBV10-3 13 AIREVGGLTWEQY
TRBJ2-1 TRBV25-1 13 ASSEYQSRLGVQF
TRBJ2-5 TRBV4-3 15 ASSQDWLAGVQETQY
TRBJ2-2 TRBV5-1 15 ASSLSRQGLNTGELF
TRBJ1-1 TRBV15 11 ATTEGMNTEAF
TRBJ2-5 TRBV6-6 11 ASTQRGRETQY
TRBJ2-7 TRBV7-9 12 ASSLTTSSYEQY
TRBJ2-2 TRBV12-5 10 ASGISTGELF
TRBJ2-1 TRBV4-1 13 ASSLLAGLGDEQF
TRBJ2-7 TRBV2 10 ASRGTVYEQY
TRBJ2-6 TRBV6-5 14 ASSYPPVSGANVLT
TRBJ1-2 TRBV7-9 13 ASSSPSGRPYGYT
TRBJ2-1 TRBV5-1 14 ASSTFGGFSYNEQF
TRBJ1-2 TRBV27 9 ASSQGGGYT
TRBJ2-7 TRBV6-5 11 ASSPGTAYEQY
TRBJ2-7 TRBV6-1 14 ASSEVGQAFSYEQY
TRBJ2-3 TRBV27 12 ASRPRGRADTQY
TRBJ2-7 TRBV13 16 ASSRRLAGGFLSYEQY
TRBJ2-7 TRBV27 14 ASSRQMEAMGYEQY
TRBJ2-1 TRBV27 12 ASSFSRAGYEQF
TRBJ2-5 TRBV9 13 ASSAHLTGIETQY
TRBJ1-4 TRBV7-8 13 ASSLLFPDNEKLF